There are many counts of the clone carrying this TCR beta chain. This sample was included in a study of T-cell reconstitution after alpha-beta-depleted transplantation in children. TCRbeta library construction was performed incorporating unique molecular identifiers. Using its own MiXCR run on the PCR reads, TCRdb lists one record per CDR3 protein. There are hundreds of thousands of distinct CDR3 sequences in the sample; about 11% occur only once, and about 2.6% lies in the top ten. CDR3 length equals 15 residues. V lost 4 bases to trimming and J lost 4 bases; unmatched junction nucleotides: 6. In germline, CDR1 is MDHEN, CDR2 SYDVKM.

This TCR came from a human donor who donated a stem cell graft to a child with acute lymphoblastic leukemia. The sequenced sample was PBMCs from the stem cell graft donor, obtained from the stem cell graft. The V call is TRBV28, the J call TRBJ1-3; 8 nucleotides line up with TRBD1. CDR3 in amino acids: CASSSRTGPGNTIYF. The CDR3 nucleotides read TGTGCCAGCAGTTCCCGGACAGGGCCAGGAAACACCATATATTTT.